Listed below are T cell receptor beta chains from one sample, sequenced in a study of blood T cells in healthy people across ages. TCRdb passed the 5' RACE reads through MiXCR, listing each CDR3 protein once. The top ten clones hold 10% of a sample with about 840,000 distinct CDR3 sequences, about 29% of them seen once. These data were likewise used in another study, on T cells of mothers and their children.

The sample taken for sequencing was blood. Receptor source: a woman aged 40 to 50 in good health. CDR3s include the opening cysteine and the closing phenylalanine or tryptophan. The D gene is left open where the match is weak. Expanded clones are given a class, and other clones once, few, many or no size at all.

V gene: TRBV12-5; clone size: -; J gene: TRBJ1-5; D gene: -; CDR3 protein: CASGLHGSNQPQHF; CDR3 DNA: TGTGCTAGTGGTTTGCACGGAAGCAATCAGCCCCAGCATTTT
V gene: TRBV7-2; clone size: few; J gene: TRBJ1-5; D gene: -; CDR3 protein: CASSQRGGGNQPQHF; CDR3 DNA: TGTGCCAGCAGCCAAAGAGGCGGAGGAAATCAGCCCCAGCATTTT
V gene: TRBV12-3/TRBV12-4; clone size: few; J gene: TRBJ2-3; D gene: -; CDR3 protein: CASSKRASRADTQYF; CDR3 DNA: TGTGCCAGCAGTAAACGGGCCTCCCGCGCAGATACGCAGTATTTT
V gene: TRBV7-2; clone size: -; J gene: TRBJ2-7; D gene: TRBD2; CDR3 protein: CASSFFSGGVGQYF; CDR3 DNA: TGTGCCAGCAGCTTCTTCAGCGGGGGGGTCGGGCAGTACTTC
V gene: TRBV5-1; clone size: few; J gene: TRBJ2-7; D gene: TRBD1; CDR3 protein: CASSLEDGTATTQYF; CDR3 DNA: TGCGCCAGCAGCTTGGAAGACGGGACAGCAACCACCCAGTACTTC
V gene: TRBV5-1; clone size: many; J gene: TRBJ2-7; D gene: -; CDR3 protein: CASSPAQDYEQYF; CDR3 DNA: TGCGCCAGCAGCCCTGCACAGGACTACGAGCAGTACTTC
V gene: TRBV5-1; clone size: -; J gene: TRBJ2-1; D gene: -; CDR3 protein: CASSWGTRNEQFF; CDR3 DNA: TGCGCCAGCAGCTGGGGGACCCGCAATGAGCAGTTCTTC
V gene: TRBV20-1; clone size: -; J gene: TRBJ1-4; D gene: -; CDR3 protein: CSAAPLGLGSEKLFF; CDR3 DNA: TGCAGTGCCGCCCCATTAGGGTTGGGCTCTGAAAAACTGTTTTTT
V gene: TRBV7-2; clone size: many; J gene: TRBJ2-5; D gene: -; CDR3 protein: CASSLGDGPPSETQYF; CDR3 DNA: TGTGCCAGCAGCTTGGGCGACGGCCCTCCATCAGAGACCCAGTACTTC
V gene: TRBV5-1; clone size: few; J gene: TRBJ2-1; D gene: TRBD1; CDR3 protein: CASRGQGRDYNEQFF; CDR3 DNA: TGCGCCAGCAGAGGACAGGGGAGGGATTACAATGAGCAGTTCTTC
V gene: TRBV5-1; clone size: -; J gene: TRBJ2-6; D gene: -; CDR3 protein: CASSLTGSSGANVPTF; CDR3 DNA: TGCGCCAGCAGCTTGACCGGCAGCTCTGGGGCCAACGTCCCGACTTTC
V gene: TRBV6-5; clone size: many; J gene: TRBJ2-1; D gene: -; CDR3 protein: CASSRDRGEQFF; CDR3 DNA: TGTGCCAGCAGCCGGGACCGGGGTGAGCAGTTCTTC
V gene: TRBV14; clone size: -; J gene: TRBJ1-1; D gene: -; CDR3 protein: CASSQESRFSEAFF; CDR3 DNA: TGTGCCAGCAGCCAAGAGTCCCGGTTCTCTGAAGCTTTCTTT
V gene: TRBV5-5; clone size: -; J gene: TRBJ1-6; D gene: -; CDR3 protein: CASSLTGTSPLHF; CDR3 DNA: TGTGCCAGCAGTTTGACAGGAACCTCACCCCTCCACTTT
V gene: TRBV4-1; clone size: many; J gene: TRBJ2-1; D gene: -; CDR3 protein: CASSQDGGGGQGGNEQFF; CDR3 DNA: TGCGCCAGCAGCCAAGATGGAGGCGGGGGTCAGGGGGGCAATGAGCAGTTCTTC
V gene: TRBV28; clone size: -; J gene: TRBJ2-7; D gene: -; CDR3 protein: CATRIGGVSYEQYF; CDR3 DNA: TGTGCCACCCGGATAGGGGGGGTTTCCTACGAGCAGTACTTC
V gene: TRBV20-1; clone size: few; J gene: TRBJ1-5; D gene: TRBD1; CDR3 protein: CSAPRGAGGFYSNQPQHF; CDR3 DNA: TGCAGTGCGCCTCGAGGGGCAGGGGGCTTCTATAGCAATCAGCCCCAGCATTTT
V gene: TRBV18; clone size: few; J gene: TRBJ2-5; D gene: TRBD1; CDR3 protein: CASSQSTGGQETQYF; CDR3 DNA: TGTGCCAGCTCACAATCGACAGGGGGGCAAGAGACCCAGTACTTC
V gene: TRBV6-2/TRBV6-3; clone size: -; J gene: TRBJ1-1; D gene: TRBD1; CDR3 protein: CASSPTPMGTGGNTEAFF; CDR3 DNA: TGTGCCAGCAGTCCTACCCCCATGGGGACAGGGGGAAATACTGAAGCTTTCTTT
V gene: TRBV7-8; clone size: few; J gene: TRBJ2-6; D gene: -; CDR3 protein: CASNIPGRLTSGANVLTF; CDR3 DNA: TGTGCCAGCAACATCCCGGGACGGCTTACCTCTGGGGCCAACGTCCTGACTTTC
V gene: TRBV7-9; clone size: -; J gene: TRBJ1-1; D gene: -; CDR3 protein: CASRMRGNTEAFF; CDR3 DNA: TGTGCCAGCAGAATGCGGGGTAACACTGAAGCTTTCTTT
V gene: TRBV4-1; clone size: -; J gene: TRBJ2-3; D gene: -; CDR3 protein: CARSQPDRTDTQYF; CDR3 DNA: TGCGCCCGCAGCCAACCCGACCGCACAGATACGCAGTATTTT
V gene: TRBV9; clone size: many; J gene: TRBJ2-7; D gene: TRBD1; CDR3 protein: CASSVGQGVFYEQYF; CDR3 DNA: TGTGCCAGCAGCGTAGGGCAGGGGGTTTTCTACGAGCAGTACTTC
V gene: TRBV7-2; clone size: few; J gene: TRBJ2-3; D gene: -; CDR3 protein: CASSFEAWDTQYF; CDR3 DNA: TGTGCCAGTAGCTTCGAGGCGTGGGATACGCAGTATTTT
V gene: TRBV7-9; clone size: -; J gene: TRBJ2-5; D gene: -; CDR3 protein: CVSSLVGLQETQYF; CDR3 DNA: TGTGTCAGCAGCTTAGTGGGCCTCCAAGAGACCCAGTACTTC
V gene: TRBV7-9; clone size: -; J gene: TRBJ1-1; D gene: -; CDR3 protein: CASSTPSWGVKGNTEAFF; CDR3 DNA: TGTGCCAGCAGCACACCCTCTTGGGGGGTAAAAGGGAACACTGAAGCTTTCTTT
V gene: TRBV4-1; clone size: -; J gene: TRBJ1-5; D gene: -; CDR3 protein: CASSQVGRRNQPQHF; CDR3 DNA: TGCGCCAGCAGCCAAGTCGGTAGGCGCAATCAGCCCCAGCATTTT
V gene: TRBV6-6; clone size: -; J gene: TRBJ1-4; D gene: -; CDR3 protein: CASNRDSRDEKLFF; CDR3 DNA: TGTGCCAGCAATAGGGACTCAAGGGATGAAAAACTGTTTTTT
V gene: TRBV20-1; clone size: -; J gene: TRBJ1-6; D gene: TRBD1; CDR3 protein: CSARQGAGDSPLHF; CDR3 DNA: TGCAGTGCTAGGCAGGGGGCTGGGGATTCACCCCTCCACTTT
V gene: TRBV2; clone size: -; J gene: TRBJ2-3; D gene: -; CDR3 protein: CASHQSTDTQYF; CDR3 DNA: TGTGCCAGCCACCAGAGCACAGATACGCAGTATTTT
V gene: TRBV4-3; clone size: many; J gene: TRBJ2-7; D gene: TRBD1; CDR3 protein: CASSRDRGPSYEQYF; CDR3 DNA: TGCGCCAGCAGCCGGGACAGGGGTCCCTCCTACGAGCAGTACTTC
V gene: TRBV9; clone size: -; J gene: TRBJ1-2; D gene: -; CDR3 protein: CASSPIDSSGYTF; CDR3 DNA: TGTGCCAGCAGCCCCATTGACAGCTCTGGCTACACCTTC
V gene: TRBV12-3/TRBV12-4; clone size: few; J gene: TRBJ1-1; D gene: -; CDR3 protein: CASFSGGNTEAFF; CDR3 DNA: TGTGCCAGCTTTTCCGGCGGGAACACTGAAGCTTTCTTT
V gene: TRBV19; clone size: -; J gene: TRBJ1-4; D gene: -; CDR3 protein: CASRSGSTNEKLFF; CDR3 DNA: TGTGCCAGTAGATCAGGGTCGACTAATGAAAAACTGTTTTTT
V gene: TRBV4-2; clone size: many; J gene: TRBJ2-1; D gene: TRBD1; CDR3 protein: CASSQARGNSYNEQFF; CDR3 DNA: TGTGCCAGCAGCCAGGCCAGGGGGAACTCCTACAATGAGCAGTTCTTC
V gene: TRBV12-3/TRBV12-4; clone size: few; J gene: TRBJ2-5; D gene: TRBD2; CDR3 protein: CASSAGGQTQYF; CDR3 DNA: TGTGCCAGCAGCGCGGGGGGCCAGACCCAGTACTTC
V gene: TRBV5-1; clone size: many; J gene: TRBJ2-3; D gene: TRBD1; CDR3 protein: CASTFDGQGNTDTQYF; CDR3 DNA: TGCGCCAGCACCTTTGATGGACAGGGGAACACAGATACGCAGTATTTT
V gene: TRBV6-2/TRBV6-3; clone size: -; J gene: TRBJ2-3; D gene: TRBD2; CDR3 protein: CAGRIRLAPHTQYF; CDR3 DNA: TGTGCCGGCAGAATCCGACTAGCTCCTCATACGCAGTATTTT
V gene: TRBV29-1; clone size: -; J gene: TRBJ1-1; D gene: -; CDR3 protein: CSVEDTPTEAFF; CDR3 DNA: TGCAGCGTTGAAGATACCCCCACTGAAGCTTTCTTT
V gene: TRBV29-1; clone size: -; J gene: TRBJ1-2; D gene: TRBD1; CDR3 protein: CSVDWGQGAGDYGYTF; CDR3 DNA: TGCAGCGTTGACTGGGGACAGGGGGCCGGGGACTATGGCTACACCTTC
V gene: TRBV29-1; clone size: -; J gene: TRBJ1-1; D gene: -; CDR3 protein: CSVEILSTEAFF; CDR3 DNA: TGCAGCGTTGAAATACTCTCCACTGAAGCTTTCTTT
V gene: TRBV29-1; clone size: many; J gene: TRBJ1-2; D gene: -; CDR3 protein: CSVDLGGGYTF; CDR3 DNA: TGCAGCGTTGACCTTGGGGGAGGCTACACCTTC
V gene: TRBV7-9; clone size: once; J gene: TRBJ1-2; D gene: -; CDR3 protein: CARTRWLEPGYTF; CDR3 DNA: TGTGCCAGAACACGATGGCTAGAGCCTGGCTACACCTTC
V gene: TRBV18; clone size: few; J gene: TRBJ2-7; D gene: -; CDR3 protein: CAGSPLEGAEQYF; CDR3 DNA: TGTGCCGGCTCACCACTAGAGGGAGCCGAGCAGTACTTC
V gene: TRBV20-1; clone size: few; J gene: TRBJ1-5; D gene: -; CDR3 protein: CSAPNLAASSRNQPQHF; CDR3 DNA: TGCAGTGCCCCAAATCTTGCAGCCTCTTCCCGCAATCAGCCCCAGCATTTT
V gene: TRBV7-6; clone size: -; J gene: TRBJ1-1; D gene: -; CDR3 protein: CASSPESFMNTEAFF; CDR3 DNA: TGTGCCAGCAGCCCTGAGTCATTCATGAACACTGAAGCTTTCTTT
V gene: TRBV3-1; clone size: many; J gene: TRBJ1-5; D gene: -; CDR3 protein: CASSQGGHSNQPQHF; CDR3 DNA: TGTGCCAGCAGCCAAGGAGGACATAGCAATCAGCCCCAGCATTTT
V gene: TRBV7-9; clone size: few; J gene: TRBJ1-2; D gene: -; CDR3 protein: CASSRGGGGADYGYTF; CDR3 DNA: TGTGCCAGCAGCCGAGGAGGTGGGGGGGCTGACTATGGCTACACCTTC
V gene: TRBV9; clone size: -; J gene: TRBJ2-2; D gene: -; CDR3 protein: CASSVGPYTANTGELFF; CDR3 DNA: TGTGCCAGCAGCGTAGGACCTTATACCGCGAACACCGGGGAGCTGTTTTTT
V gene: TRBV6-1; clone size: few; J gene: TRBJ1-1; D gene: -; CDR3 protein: CASRSTGVNTEAFF; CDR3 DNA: TGTGCCAGCAGGTCAACGGGCGTGAACACTGAAGCTTTCTTT
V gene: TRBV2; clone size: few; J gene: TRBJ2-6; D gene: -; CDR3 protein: CASSERGRVSGANVLTF; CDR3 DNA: TGTGCCAGCAGTGAACGAGGAAGAGTCTCTGGGGCCAACGTCCTGACTTTC
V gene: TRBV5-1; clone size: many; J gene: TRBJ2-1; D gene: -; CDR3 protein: CASSLIQVTYNEQFF; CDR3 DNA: TGCGCCAGCAGCTTAATACAGGTAACCTACAATGAGCAGTTCTTC
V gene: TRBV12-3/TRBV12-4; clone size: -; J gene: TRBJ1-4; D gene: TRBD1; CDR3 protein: CASSRDRGKTNEKLFF; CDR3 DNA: TGTGCCAGCAGCCGAGACAGGGGGAAGACTAATGAAAAACTGTTTTTT
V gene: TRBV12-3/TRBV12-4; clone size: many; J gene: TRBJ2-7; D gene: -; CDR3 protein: CAGSFGGEQYF; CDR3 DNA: TGTGCCGGCAGTTTTGGAGGGGAGCAGTACTTC
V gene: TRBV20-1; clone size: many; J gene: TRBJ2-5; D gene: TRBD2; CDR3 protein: CSARGGEGETQYF; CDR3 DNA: TGCAGTGCTAGAGGGGGGGAGGGAGAGACCCAGTACTTC
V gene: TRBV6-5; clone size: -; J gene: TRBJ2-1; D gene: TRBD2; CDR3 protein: CASRGRRGGAQFF; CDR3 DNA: TGTGCCAGTAGGGGACGGCGGGGGGGCGCGCAGTTCTTC
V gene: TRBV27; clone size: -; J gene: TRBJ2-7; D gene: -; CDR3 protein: CATYSSPYEQYF; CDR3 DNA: TGTGCCACCTATTCCAGCCCCTACGAGCAATACTTC
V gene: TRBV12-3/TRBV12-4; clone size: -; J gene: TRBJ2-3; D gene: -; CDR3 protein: CASSFRTRAIADTQYF; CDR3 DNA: TGTGCCAGCAGTTTTAGGACAAGGGCGATAGCAGATACGCAGTATTTT
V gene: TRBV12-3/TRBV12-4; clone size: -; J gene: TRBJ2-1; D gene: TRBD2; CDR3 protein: CASDRTSGGGNEQFF; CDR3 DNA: TGTGCCAGCGACCGGACTAGCGGGGGGGGTAATGAGCAGTTCTTC
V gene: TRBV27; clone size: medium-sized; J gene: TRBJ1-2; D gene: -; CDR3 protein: CASSGAAPPSYTF; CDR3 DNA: TGTGCCAGCAGCGGGGCGGCCCCACCGAGCTACACCTTC